Below are 26 T cell receptor beta chains sequenced from a single sample in a study of blood T cell repertoires in COVID-19. Only in-frame clones appear in the TCRdb table, and some are missing; sequencing was by immunoSEQ multiplex PCR. The table lists about 220,000 clones, roughly 85% of them singletons. Material for sequencing was peripheral blood. These receptor sequences come from a woman in her sixties or seventies with COVID-19, enrolled during active disease.

V is TRBV28 and J is TRBJ1-1; D is undetermined. Looked up from germline, CDR1 is MDHEN and CDR2 is SYDVKM. The germline V and J ends were trimmed by 3 bases and 0 bases, with 17 bases remaining between them. The length of the CDR3 is 17 residues. This chain's CDR3 is CASSFAGLGGVNTEAFF. The CDR3 nucleotides are TGTGCCAGCAGTTTTGCGGGCCTCGGAGGAGTGAACACTGAAGCTTTCTTT.

This clone has only a few counts. The rearrangement joins TRBV2 to TRBJ2-7; D is perhaps TRBD1 (6 bases). Germline V lookup: CDR1 SNHLY, CDR2 FYNNEI. This CDR3 has 12 residues. The V end lost 10 bases, the J end lost 2 bases, and 12 bases lay between the germline ends. The CDR3 DNA sequence: TGTGCCACTTCACAGGGAACCTACGAGCAGTACTTC. Protein: CATSQGTYEQYF.

The chain joins TRBV19 to TRBJ2-3; TRBD2 agrees at 8 bases. The CDR3 is 16 amino acids. Per the germline V gene, CDR1 is LNHDA and CDR2 is SQIVND (reference sequence). The J segment lost 0 bases and the V segment lost 1 base, leaving 3 bases of the junction unmatched. The CDR3 region has the DNA TGTGCCAGTAGTATAGGGCGGGAGGCTAGCACAGATACGCAGTATTTT. Translating gives CASSIGREASTDTQYF.

Here the CDR3 DNA reads TGTGCCAGTAGTATGTTAGCGGGAGGGATAGAGACCCAGTACTTC. This codes for CASSMLAGGIETQYF. This sequence joins TRBV19 and TRBJ2-5; 11 nucleotides line up with TRBD2. The junction had 4 bases not matched to a gene; V was cut back by 3 bases and J by 4 bases. CDR1 and CDR2 from the germline V gene are LNHDA and SQIVND (reference sequence). This CDR3 has 15 residues.

The chain uses TRBV19 and TRBJ1-1; possibly TRBD1 for D (6 bases). Germline assignment: CDR1 LNHDA and CDR2 SQIVND (reference sequence). V lost 9 bases and J 0 bases, leaving 11 bases between the germline ends. This CDR3 region has 13 residues. In DNA form, the CDR3 reads TGTGCCAGCAAGGGGACATTGAACACTGAAGCTTTCTTT. It yields the protein CASKGTLNTEAFF.

About this clone itself: Other DNA sequences in this specimen translate into the identical CDR3. V usage is TRBV12-3 or TRBV12-4 and J usage is TRBJ1-1, with D perhaps matching TRBD1 (5 bases). Trimming cost V 5 bases and J 1 base, with 8 bases left between them. CDR3 size: 13 residues. CDR3 protein: CASSLTGNTEAFF. CDR3 nucleotides: TGTGCCAGCAGTCTTACAGGGAACACTGAAGCTTTCTTT.

This clone was counted once. This chain links TRBV7-2 with TRBJ2-3; TRBD2 matches at 7 bases. This CDR3 is 15 amino acids long. The junction had 10 bases not matched to a gene; V was cut back by 7 bases and J by 3 bases. Looked up from germline, CDR1 is SGHTA and CDR2 is FQGNSA. CDR3 DNA: TGTGCCAGCAAGAGAGCGGGATTTGAGACAGATACGCAGTATTTT. This encodes CASKRAGFETDTQYF. The whole variable domain, remainder taken from reference TRBV7-2 and TRBJ2-3, is GAGVSQSPSNKVTEKGKDVELRCDPISGHTALYWYRQSLGQGLEFLIYFQGNSAPDKSGLPSDRFSAERTGGSVSTLTIQRTQQEDSAVYLCASKRAGFETDTQYFGPGTRLTVL.

The chain is built from TRBV3-1 (or the pseudogene TRBV3-2) and TRBJ1-1; a possible D gene is TRBD1 (5 bases). This CDR3 has 12 residues. The germline CDR1 and CDR2 sequences are LGHDT and YNNKEL (reference sequence). Trimming pared 1 base from V and 7 bases from J, leaving 7 bases between. Written as DNA, the CDR3 is TGTGCCAGCAGCCAAGGGGGGGATGAAGCTTTCTTT. Translating it yields CASSQGGDEAFF.

This clone was seen once. The chain carries TRBV19 and TRBJ1-1, with D possibly being TRBD1 (5 bases). With 3 bases removed from V and 4 bases from J, the gap between germline ends came to 9 bases. Germline V gene sequence: CDR1 LNHDA, CDR2 SQIVND (reference sequence). The CDR3 extends over 13 amino acids. The CDR3 sequence: CASSMIRGTEAFF. The CDR3 nucleotides read TGTGCCAGTAGTATGATAAGGGGCACTGAAGCTTTCTTT.

This clone appeared a few times. The rearrangement links TRBV28 to TRBJ1-2, with 10 bases fitting TRBD1. The CDR3 consists of 18 residues. Per the germline V gene, CDR1 is MDHEN and CDR2 is SYDVKM. Unmatched junction bases numbered 17, after V lost 6 bases and J lost 4 bases. Written as DNA, the CDR3 is TGTGCCAGCAGCTCCCCCGGGACAGGGGCCGCAAAGGGCTATGGCTACACCTTC. Amino acid sequence: CASSSPGTGAAKGYGYTF.

The chain employs TRBV6-2 or TRBV6-3 and TRBJ1-1; D is unclear. The germline V gene encodes CDR1 MNHEY and CDR2 SVGEGT. Trimming left V 0 bases short and J 4 bases short, with 9 bases between. The CDR3 extends over 14 amino acids. The CDR3: CASSYSLGSTEAFF. The CDR3 coding sequence is TGTGCCAGCAGTTACTCACTTGGTAGCACTGAAGCTTTCTTT.

V and J are TRBV27 and TRBJ2-1; 8 nucleotides agree with TRBD2. V trimming: 6 bases; J trimming: 7 bases; junction bases outside the gene matches: 8. CDR3 length: 14 residues. Germline assignment: CDR1 MNHEY and CDR2 SMNVEV (reference sequence). CDR3 sequence: CASRQLAALNEQFF. The CDR3 DNA sequence: TGTGCCAGCAGGCAACTAGCGGCCCTTAATGAGCAGTTCTTC.

The V and J genes are TRBV7-2 and TRBJ1-2, with 7 positions matching TRBD1. Germline V gene data show CDR1 as SGHTA and CDR2 as FQGNSA. The V gene end was trimmed by 2 bases and the J gene end by 4 bases; junction bases not matched to a gene: 7. The CDR3 loop spans 15 amino acids. The CDR3 sequence: CASSLQGQDSYGYTF. CDR3 DNA sequence: TGTGCCAGCAGCTTACAAGGACAGGACTCCTATGGCTACACCTTC.

The V gene is TRBV11-2, the J gene TRBJ1-3, with D tentatively TRBD1 (6 bases). Germline values: CDR1 SGHAT, CDR2 FQNNGV. V was shortened by 6 bases and J by 4 bases, with 16 bases between the two germline ends. The CDR3 covers 15 residues. CDR3 sequence: CASSPTRDIGNTIYF. CDR3 nucleotide sequence: TGTGCCAGCAGTCCTACCCGGGACATCGGAAACACCATATATTTT.

The rearrangement joins TRBV24-1 to TRBJ2-3, with TRBD1 matching over 8 bases. Germline V CDR1 and CDR2: KGHDR, SFDVKD. V dropped 10 bases and J dropped 5; count of bases not matched to a gene: 10. The CDR3 extends over 14 amino acids. The CDR3 DNA reads as TGTGCCACTAAAGGGACAGGAGGTGGAGATACGCAGTATTTT. Translation gives CATKGTGGGDTQYF.

The chain combines TRBV10-1 with TRBJ1-1; 7 positions agree with TRBD1. Looked up from germline, CDR1 is WNHNN and CDR2 is SYGVQD (reference sequence). The CDR3 extends over 17 amino acids. The junction had 13 bases not matched to a gene; V was cut back by 0 bases and J by 6 bases. The CDR3 here is CASSESTGAIPRPEAFF. CDR3 DNA: TGCGCCAGCAGTGAGTCCACAGGGGCGATCCCTCGCCCTGAAGCTTTCTTT.

The chain links TRBV19 to TRBJ2-1, with a tentative D call TRBD1 (5 bases). Trimming shortened V by 6 bases and J by 0 bases, and 12 bases separated the two germline ends. The CDR3 has 15 amino acids. Germline CDR1 and CDR2: LNHDA and SQIVND (reference sequence). The CDR3 region is CASRTDSGSYNEQFF. CDR3 bases: TGTGCCAGTAGGACAGACTCAGGCTCCTACAATGAGCAGTTCTTC.

The chain recombines TRBV6-2 or TRBV6-3 with TRBJ2-1; a possible D gene is TRBD2 (5 bases). Germline values: CDR1 MNHEY, CDR2 SVGEGT. Trimming removed 0 bases from V and 0 bases from J, with 9 bases in between. The CDR3 covers 16 residues. CDR3 sequence reads: CASSYSTGSSYNEQFF. CDR3 nucleotide sequence: TGTGCCAGCAGTTACTCGACGGGGAGCTCCTACAATGAGCAGTTCTTC.

The gene calls are TRBV10-3 and TRBJ1-1, with unresolved D. The length of the CDR3 is 13 residues. V gave up 6 bases and J gave up 1 base, with 9 bases separating them. CDR1 and CDR2 from the germline V gene are ENHRY and SYGVKD. The CDR3: CAISPTENTEAFF. The CDR3 DNA reads TGTGCCATCAGCCCAACAGAGAACACTGAAGCTTTCTTT.

The V and J genes are TRBV30 and TRBJ1-2; possible D gene TRBD1, 5 bases. Germline-derived CDR1 and CDR2 are GTSNPN and SVGIG (reference sequence). The CDR3 spans 14 residues. V gave up 0 bases and J gave up 7 bases, with 15 bases separating them. The CDR3 region is CAWSVALGVAGYTF. CDR3 DNA sequence: TGTGCCTGGAGTGTAGCCCTAGGGGTGGCTGGCTACACCTTC. Full variable domain (rest looked up from reference TRBV30 and TRBJ1-2): SQTIHQWPATLVQPVGSPLSLECTVEGTSNPNLYWYRQAAGRGLQLLFYSVGIGQISSEVPQNLSASRPQDRQFILSSKKLLLSDSGFYLCAWSVALGVAGYTFGSGTRLTVV.

The rearrangement uses TRBV20-1 and TRBJ1-2; D unresolved. Per germline, CDR1 DFQATT and CDR2 SNEGSKA (reference sequence). Trimming cost V 3 bases and J 8 bases, with 10 bases left between them. This CDR3 contains 11 residues. CDR3 coding DNA: TGCAGTGCTAGGGCCTCGGGAGGCTACACCTTC. This gives the protein CSARASGGYTF.

This chain links TRBV9 with TRBJ2-6; no clear D. The V end was cut by 3 bases, the J end by 0 bases, with 7 bases between. The germline V gene encodes CDR1 SGDLS and CDR2 YYNGEE. This CDR3 comprises 15 residues. The CDR3 is CASSARSSGANVLTF. Written as DNA, the CDR3 is TGTGCCAGCAGCGCCCGGAGCTCTGGGGCCAACGTCCTGACTTTC.

The chain is built from TRBV7-2 and TRBJ2-1; possibly TRBD2 for D (7 bases). Germline lookup yields CDR1 SGHTA and CDR2 FQGNSA. V was shortened by 5 bases and J by 6 bases, with 14 bases between the two germline ends. This CDR3 has 14 residues. The CDR3 protein is CASSTSVGGNEQFF. For the CDR3, the DNA is TGTGCCAGCAGCACTAGCGTAGGGGGCAATGAGCAGTTCTTC.

The count of this clone is one. V and J are TRBV30 and TRBJ1-6; D remains ambiguous. V was shortened by 0 bases and J by 10 bases, with 10 bases between the two germline ends. The CDR3 is 13 amino acids. Germline CDR1 GTSNPN, CDR2 SVGIG (reference sequence). The CDR3 DNA reads TGTGCCTGGAGTGTACGAGTTAACTCACCCCTCCACTTT. Translated: CAWSVRVNSPLHF. The entire variable domain, with the rest obtained from reference TRBV30 and TRBJ1-6, is as follows: SQTIHQWPATLVQPVGSPLSLECTVEGTSNPNLYWYRQAAGRGLQLLFYSVGIGQISSEVPQNLSASRPQDRQFILSSKKLLLSDSGFYLCAWSVRVNSPLHFGNGTRLTVT.

This rearrangement joins TRBV6-5 to TRBJ1-3, with 8 bases fitting TRBD1. Losses at the gene ends were 8 bases for V and 2 bases for J; bases not matched to a gene: 5. CDR1 MNHEY and CDR2 SVGAGI come from the germline V gene. This CDR3 has 14 amino acids. CDR3 loop: CASSRQGTGNTIYF. CDR3 nucleotides: TGTGCCAGCTCCCGACAGGGGACTGGAAACACCATATATTTT.

The rearrangement links TRBV7-9 to TRBJ2-2; D is unclear. V lost 2 bases, J lost 0 bases, and 10 bases lay in between. The CDR3 consists of 16 residues. Germline CDR1 SEHNR, CDR2 FQNEAQ (reference sequence). The CDR3 here is CASSLMGLANTGELFF. The DNA for the CDR3 is TGTGCCAGCAGCTTAATGGGTCTAGCGAACACCGGGGAGCTGTTTTTT.